Following are 25 T cell receptor beta chains from one sample sequenced in a study of monozygotic twins with inflammatory bowel disease (dated by TCRdb to about 2019). Libraries were built with 5' RACE. Sequencing used an Illumina HiSeq 2500. Following TCRdb reprocessing, every CDR3 protein sequence forms one entry, and DNA is not provided. The table for this sample lists about 380,000 distinct CDR3 sequences. The ten largest clones take up just over 2.5% of the sample. Sequencing was done on a sample of blood. The receptors here all came from a human donor with ulcerative colitis or Crohn's disease, or a healthy co-twin of an affected twin (not recorded which).

This sequence joins TRBV24-1 and TRBJ2-1; TCRdb picks TRBD1, but there is no DNA to check that call. Germline V lookup: CDR1 KGHDR, CDR2 SFDVKD. This CDR3 comprises 13 residues. Here the CDR3 reads CATSRAGSGEQFF.

The chain carries TRBV24-1 and TRBJ2-2; TCRdb gives TRBD1 as the D gene, but with no DNA this cannot be confirmed. The CDR3 has 14 amino acids. Germline V gives CDR1 KGHDR, CDR2 SFDVKD. This chain's CDR3 is CATSEVGQAGELFF.

V usage is TRBV5-1 and J usage is TRBJ2-5; TCRdb calls TRBD2, which cannot be checked without DNA. The germline CDR1 and CDR2 sequences are SGHRS and YFSETQ. The CDR3 is 16 residues long. CDR3 in amino acids: CASSFGTSGAQETQYF.

The V gene is TRBV4-2, the J gene TRBJ1-6; TCRdb proposes TRBD1, but this gene call is untestable without DNA. Germline CDR1 LGHNA, CDR2 YNFKEQ. The CDR3 has 17 residues. The CDR3 sequence is CASSHPTGGSLNSPLHF.

The chain uses TRBV6-2 or TRBV6-3 and TRBJ1-5. The CDR3 totals 14 residues. CDR1 and CDR2 from the germline V gene are MNHEY and SVGEGT. CDR3 sequence reads: CASSVWLTHQPQHF.

The chain recombines TRBV7-2 with TRBJ2-7; the D call of TRBD1 rests on TCRdb alone, since no DNA is present to check it. There are 16 residues in the CDR3. Germline V CDR1 and CDR2: SGHTA, FQGNSA. CDR3 sequence reads: CASSGMGSGTAYEQYF.

This rearrangement joins TRBV27 to TRBJ1-2. Germline loops: CDR1 MNHEY, CDR2 SMNVEV (reference sequence). The CDR3 loop spans 12 amino acids. The CDR3 protein is CASSSVLSNYTF.

The V and J genes are TRBV25-1 and TRBJ2-1; TCRdb reports TRBD1, a call that lacks DNA to check it against. Germline values: CDR1 MGHDK, CDR2 SYGVNS. CDR3 size: 16 residues. The CDR3: CASSEYLQGRNNEQFF.

V gene TRBV5-1 combines with J gene TRBJ2-5; TCRdb's assignment of TRBD1 cannot be checked, as there is no DNA. CDR3 size: 15 residues. The V gene's germline CDR1 is SGHRS and CDR2 YFSETQ. The CDR3 region is CPSSLADGAVKTQYF. Combining the CDR3 with reference TRBV5-1 and TRBJ2-5 gives the whole variable domain KAGVTQTPRYLIKTRGQQVTLSCSPISGHRSVSWYQQTPGQGLQFLFEYFSETQRNKGNFPGRFSGRQFSNSRSEMNVSTLELGDSALYLCPSSLADGAVKTQYFGPGTRLLVL.

The chain uses TRBV28 and TRBJ2-7; TCRdb's D call of TRBD1 is untestable without DNA. The CDR3 sequence is 17 residues long. Germline loops: CDR1 MDHEN, CDR2 SYDVKM. CDR3: CASRTTPGQSRGYEQYF.

The genes are TRBV10-3 and TRBJ2-5; TCRdb outputs TRBD1, but without DNA this stays unchecked. The CDR3 runs 14 residues. Germline CDR1 and CDR2: ENHRY and SYGVKD. CDR3 sequence: CAISPGQGEETQYF.

V gene TRBV12-3 or TRBV12-4 combines with J gene TRBJ1-1; without DNA, the TCRdb call of TRBD1 cannot be checked. The CDR3 length is 16 residues. CDR3 loop: CASTQGQGTMNTEAFF.

The chain uses TRBV7-8 and TRBJ1-2. This CDR3 has 14 amino acids. Germline values: CDR1 SGHVS, CDR2 FQNEAQ. Here the CDR3 reads CASSLGQANYGYTF.

The chain employs TRBV20-1 and TRBJ1-2; absent DNA, TCRdb's TRBD1 call cannot be checked. The CDR3 has 14 residues. The germline CDR1 and CDR2 sequences are DFQATT and SNEGSKA (reference sequence). CDR3 residues: CSARKGQLPYGYTF.

The chain recombines TRBV10-3 with TRBJ2-7; the D gene TCRdb calls, TRBD2, cannot be checked with no DNA. Germline V gene data show CDR1 as ENHRY and CDR2 as SYGVKD. CDR3 length: 14 amino acids. This CDR3 reads CAITSRGPDYEQYF.

The chain joins TRBV5-1 to TRBJ2-7; TCRdb's D call, TRBD1, is unchecked because there is no DNA. CDR3 length equals 17 residues. The germline V gene encodes CDR1 SGHRS and CDR2 YFSETQ. The CDR3 sequence: CASSPTGTGGISYEQYF.

The chain carries TRBV9 and TRBJ1-2; TCRdb gives TRBD1 as the D gene, but with no DNA this cannot be confirmed. Germline CDR1 SGDLS, CDR2 YYNGEE. CDR3 size: 17 residues. CDR3 region: CASSGYSQGADAYGYTF.

The V and J genes are TRBV12-3 or TRBV12-4 and TRBJ2-7; TCRdb outputs TRBD1, but without DNA this stays unchecked. This CDR3 is 15 amino acids long. The CDR3 spells CASRRKNEGPYEQYF.

The rearrangement uses TRBV6-2 or TRBV6-3 and TRBJ2-6. Germline CDR1 reads MNHEY; CDR2 reads SVGEGT. The CDR3 is made up of 23 amino acids. The CDR3 loop reads CASSHRLALVDRELFSGANVLTF.

V gene TRBV7-9 combines with J gene TRBJ2-7; TCRdb indicates TRBD1, and absent DNA this call remains unverified. This CDR3 comprises 14 residues. Germline lookup yields CDR1 SEHNR and CDR2 FQNEAQ (reference sequence). The CDR3 sequence: CASSLGRDRGGQYF.

The gene calls are TRBV7-9 and TRBJ2-1; checking the TCRdb D call of TRBD2 is not possible without DNA. This CDR3 has 14 residues. The germline V gene has CDR1 SEHNR and CDR2 FQNEAQ (reference sequence). CDR3 residues: CASSPGTSGGSYVF.

The chain is built from TRBV7-7 and TRBJ1-2. Per germline, CDR1 SSHAT and CDR2 FNYEAQ (reference sequence). This CDR3 is built from 12 residues. CDR3 protein: CASSQKDYGYTF.

The CDR3 here is CASSLGQGAETQYF. The chain joins TRBV7-2 to TRBJ2-5; absent DNA, TCRdb's TRBD1 call cannot be checked. Germline loops: CDR1 SGHTA, CDR2 FQGNSA. The CDR3 is 14 amino acids.

The rearrangement uses TRBV29-1 and TRBJ1-4; TCRdb reports TRBD1, a call that lacks DNA to check it against. Germline V gives CDR1 SQVTM, CDR2 ANQGSEA. The CDR3 runs 13 residues. CDR3 in amino acids: CSVVRGTNEKLFF.

The chain carries TRBV5-1 and TRBJ2-7. The CDR3 is 12 residues long. Germline CDR1 reads SGHRS; CDR2 reads YFSETQ. CDR3 in amino acids: CASSSETYEQYF.